This record concerns one TCR beta chain sequence. Its matching antigen is unknown. Trimming removed 4 bases at V and 6 bases at J, with 25 bases between. CDR3 size: 17 residues. Germline CDR1 is SQVTM and CDR2 is ANQGSEA. TCRdb reanalysed the 5' RACE reads using MiXCR and keeps one entry per CDR3 protein. Here the sample spans roughly 99,000 distinct CDR3 sequences, approximately 6.3% being singletons. This entry is derived from a study of T cells after yellow fever vaccination. General study findings and limits: Most primary-vaccination clones recurred post-booster (under 98% CD4, around 88% CD8).

This clonotype was obtained from a man between 18 and 29 years old who received the YFV17D yellow fever vaccine. The sequences come from CD8+ T cells sorted from PBMCs, collected 10 days after the yellow fever booster vaccination. This chain joins TRBV29-1 and TRBJ2-1; D possibly matches TRBD1 or TRBD2 (7 bases each). The CDR3 DNA reads as TGCAGCGTTGTATTGGTACAGGGGAGGGTCGGCGGCAATGAGCAGTTCTTC. It yields the protein CSVVLVQGRVGGNEQFF.